This TCR beta chain comes out of a study of glioma-infiltrating T cells after dendritic cell vaccination listed by TCRdb under 2016. About the full investigation: The cohort included some 15 glioblastoma patients drawn from Phase I and II dendritic cell vaccination trials, of whom 9 were newly diagnosed and 6 had recurrent disease. Between about 2003 and 2012, patients were given autologous tumor lysate-pulsed dendritic cell vaccination. To make the vaccine, monocyte-derived dendritic cells were cultured for less than nine days with IL-4 and GM-CSF and then pulsed overnight with autologous tumor lysate. Three intradermal dendritic cell vaccine injections were administered to patients at biweekly intervals in the arm below the axilla. In glioblastoma patients vaccinated with dendritic cells, deep sequencing of TCR beta CDR3 regions served to measure tumor-infiltrating lymphocyte content and to compare repertoires between tumor and blood. Survival after dendritic cell vaccination was correlated with TCR sequencing metrics, including TIL content and tumor-blood repertoire overlap. General findings and caveats noted by the study authors: The response model built on TCR overlap across three groups was characterized as speculative, with prospective validation still needed. No direct relationship between TCR clonality and survival was found, suggesting a diverse polyclonal response may matter. The cohort was small and heterogeneous, few patients had complete blood and tumor sets, and even fewer had initial-recurrent tumor pairs. Higher estimated pretreatment TIL content predicted longer time to progression and overall survival after dendritic cell vaccination.

The intended sense of this specimen's time point label: after dendritic cell vaccination, including at tumor progression/relapse. To be selected, patients needed enough residual fresh-frozen tumor tissue and more than two years of available survival data. Although molecular status otherwise differed among the glioblastoma patients, no patient had an isocitrate dehydrogenase mutation. PBMC were collected before vaccination, two weeks after the third vaccination, and at tumor progression when it occurred. The Qiagen DNeasy Blood extraction Kit was used to extract genomic DNA. This clone has just a few counts. There is no known antigen for this receptor. No qualities accompany the bases; no much larger clone lies one base away. TCRB CDR3 regions were amplified from around 1.9 ug genomic DNA, or all available DNA if less, using the immunoSEQ assay. The multiplex PCR employed 60 forward primers targeting TCR V beta segments and 13 reverse primers targeting J beta segments. To estimate reads per starting template, synthetic control templates were spiked into each sample at limiting dilution. Reads of 87 bp were generated by sequencing on the Illumina HiSeq System. For the original study's pipeline: PCR and sequencing errors were removed by merging closely related sequences with a nearest neighbor algorithm. TCR overlap was measured as the percentage of unique tumor TCR beta sequences also present in the same patient's peripheral blood. TCRdb mirrors the immuneACCESS table, restricted to in-frame sequences. Some clones are absent from its copies; in checked studies, under half trace to an unresolved V gene, and the reason for the others is unknown. The V and J calls and clone size come from that table; D and trimming were worked out from the DNA. The sample table holds about 50,000 clones, of which approximately 81% were seen once. Roughly 8.8% of the sample belongs to the ten largest clones.

Sequences were derived from blood, sampled after dendritic cell vaccination. This TCR derives from a human donor with glioblastoma.

The DNA reads TGTGCCAGCAGCAGCGGGGGGGCCAAGGAGCAGTTCTTC. Its protein product is CASSSGGAKEQFF. The sequence joins TRBV9 to TRBJ2-1, and 10 bases in between align with TRBD2. Trimming takes 4 bases off V and 10 bases off J; junction bases not matched to a gene: 5. From a lookup of the germline V gene, CDR1 and CDR2 are SGDLS and YYNGEE. The CDR3 goes from the cysteine to the phenylalanine over 13 residues. Left in the record is the CDR3 DNA by itself, 39 bases read in frame from the first base.